The source of this T cell receptor beta chain is a study of T cells in localized non-small cell lung cancer. Notes on the study in general: Maximal T cell clonality occurred in uninvolved adjacent lung, with tumor ranking below it. Sequencing covered just one tumor region, so heterogeneity cannot be ruled out.

CDR1 and CDR2 from the germline V gene are MDHEN and SYDVKM. The length of the CDR3 is 16 residues. V was clipped by 1 base and J by 0 bases, with 13 bases between them. TCRdb keeps only in-frame clones here, not all; method: immunoSEQ multiplex PCR. The repertoire includes 30,000 to 40,000 clones, approximately 78% of them detected once, and 33% sits in the top ten. Concerning this clone: Its antigen is not identified.

This specimen was peripheral blood, taken before any cancer treatment. This clonotype was obtained from a male donor aged 60 or over with stage II squamous cell lung carcinoma. The V and J genes are TRBV28 and TRBJ2-7; tentative D call: TRBD1 (6 bases). CDR3 in DNA: TGTGCCAGCAGTTTATCCCGGGACACCTACTCCTACGAGCAGTACTTC. Protein sequence: CASSLSRDTYSYEQYF.